These 19 T cell receptor beta chains were all obtained from the same sample, sequenced in a study of blood T cell repertoires in COVID-19. Measured with immunoSEQ multiplex PCR; TCRdb has only the in-frame clones, and not every one. This sample has roughly 200,000 clones, with around 82% found just once. The specimen was peripheral blood. All receptors come from a woman in her 70s with acute or convalescent COVID-19.

The chain is built from TRBV3-1 (or the pseudogene TRBV3-2) and TRBJ1-6; D gene ambiguous. Germline V CDR1 and CDR2: LGHDT, YNNKEL (reference sequence). Trimming shortened V by 4 bases and J by 6 bases, and 10 bases separated the two germline ends. There are 14 residues in the CDR3. The chain's CDR3 is CASSLERSNSPLHF. CDR3 nucleotide sequence: TGTGCCAGCAGCCTCGAACGGTCTAATTCACCCCTCCACTTT.

This chain joins TRBV7-9 and TRBJ1-1, with 7 positions matching TRBD1. Looked up from germline, CDR1 is SEHNR and CDR2 is FQNEAQ (reference sequence). J gave up 5 bases and V 2 bases, and 14 bases lay outside the gene matches. The CDR3 sequence is 17 residues long. As DNA, the CDR3 is TGTGCCAGCAGCTTACTGGGCCCCAGGCAGGGGGTTACTGAAGCTTTCTTT. It yields the protein CASSLLGPRQGVTEAFF.

This sequence joins TRBV29-1 and TRBJ2-4; D is uncertain. This CDR3 is 15 amino acids long. V was cut by 0 bases and J by 0 bases, with 9 bases left in between. The germline V gene encodes CDR1 SQVTM and CDR2 ANQGSEA. This chain's CDR3 is CSVEDHEIAKNIQYF. The CDR3 DNA reads as TGCAGCGTTGAAGATCACGAGATAGCCAAAAACATTCAGTACTTC.

This chain links TRBV24-1 with TRBJ2-7; perhaps TRBD1 as D (5 bases). The CDR3 has 14 residues. V was cut by 2 bases and J by 5 bases, with 12 bases left in between. Germline CDR1 reads KGHDR; CDR2 reads SFDVKD. The DNA of the CDR3 is TGTGCCACCAGTGATTCCCAGGGAAGACACGAGCAGTACTTC. It specifies CATSDSQGRHEQYF.

This clone showed up just once. At one end the junction does not follow the germline gene, possibly because of a read error. This chain links TRBV19 with TRBJ2-2; maybe TRBD2 (7 bases). The CDR3 totals 18 residues. CDR1 LNHDA and CDR2 SQIVND come from the germline V gene (reference sequence). The CDR3 DNA sequence: TGTGCCAGTATGGGGGCGGGAGACCCCAGGGGAGAGCACCGGGGAGCTGTTTTT. Its protein is CASMGAGDPRGEHRGAVF.

The chain links TRBV10-3 to TRBJ2-7; 10 bases fit TRBD2. Trimming took 6 bases from V and 0 from J; bases not matched to a gene: 5. There are 15 residues in the CDR3. Germline loops: CDR1 ENHRY, CDR2 SYGVKD. The chain's CDR3 is CAISRTSGNSYEQYF. The CDR3, as DNA: TGTGCCATCAGCCGAACTAGCGGGAACTCCTACGAGCAGTACTTC.

The chain employs TRBV2 and TRBJ1-2; TRBD1 matches 7 bases. CDR1 is SNHLY and CDR2 is FYNNEI in the germline V gene. The CDR3 extends over 14 amino acids. V shed 6 bases, J shed 1 base, and the junction held 5 bases outside the gene matches. The CDR3 nucleotides read TGTGCCAGCAGGGGGGACAGCTATAACTATGGCTACACCTTC. This sequence encodes CASRGDSYNYGYTF.

The rearrangement joins TRBV9 to TRBJ1-4; D is undetermined. The CDR3 extends over 15 amino acids. V was clipped by 0 bases and J by 0 bases, with 6 bases between them. CDR1 SGDLS and CDR2 YYNGEE come from the germline V gene. For the CDR3, the DNA is TGTGCCAGCAGCGTAGCTTTCGCAACTAATGAAAAACTGTTTTTT. It encodes CASSVAFATNEKLFF. Full variable domain (remainder filled in from reference TRBV9 and TRBJ1-4): DSGVTQTPKHLITATGQRVTLRCSPRSGDLSVYWYQQSLDQGLQFLIQYYNGEERAKGNILERFSAQQFPDLHSELNLSSLELGDSALYFCASSVAFATNEKLFFGSGTQLSVL.

About this clone itself: A read error may produce the germline difference seen at one junction end. V is TRBV6-5 and J is TRBJ2-2; 9 bases are shared with TRBD1. In germline, CDR1 is MNHEY, CDR2 SVGAGI. There are 16 residues in the CDR3. This CDR3 reads CASSYGTGKNPGELFF. CDR3 nucleotide sequence: TGTGCCAGCAGTTATGGGACAGGGAAGAACCCCGGGGAGCTGTTTTTT.

The chain is built from TRBV5-5 and TRBJ1-2, with 9 bases fitting TRBD1. V was clipped by 4 bases and J by 3 bases; unmatched bases: 7. Germline CDR1 SGHKS, CDR2 YYEKEE (reference sequence). The CDR3 spans 15 residues. The CDR3 nucleotides are TGTGCCAGCAGCATTACAGGGGGCGCTGACTATGGCTACACCTTC. Its protein product is CASSITGGADYGYTF.

The V call is TRBV2, the J call TRBJ1-2; the D gene is possibly TRBD1 (6 bases). Looked up from germline, CDR1 is SNHLY and CDR2 is FYNNEI. The CDR3 totals 15 residues. Trimming took off 1 base at V and 4 bases at J, with 13 bases between the two ends. CDR3 in DNA: TGTGCCAGCAGTGAAGTCAGGGGTATCTTCTATGGCTACACCTTC. Protein product: CASSEVRGIFYGYTF.

The CDR3 loop is CSVLGLAGPFSSTDTQYF. The CDR3 DNA reads TGCAGCGTTCTAGGACTAGCGGGCCCCTTTTCTAGCACAGATACGCAGTATTTT. The chain carries TRBV29-1 and TRBJ2-3; 11 nucleotides line up with TRBD2. The junction had 13 bases not matched to a gene; V was cut back by 5 bases and J by 0 bases. The length of the CDR3 is 18 residues. Germline values: CDR1 SQVTM, CDR2 ANQGSEA.

Concerning this clone itself: The sample contains more than one DNA sequence encoding this CDR3. This rearrangement joins TRBV11-3 to TRBJ2-7, with 7 bases identical to TRBD2. CDR1 and CDR2 from the germline V gene are SGHNT and YENEEA. There are 13 residues in the CDR3. Trimming cost V 5 bases and J 4 bases; bases outside gene matches: 5. CDR3: CASSLGGGYEQYF. The DNA for the CDR3 is TGTGCCAGCAGCCTGGGGGGAGGGTACGAGCAGTACTTC. Complete variable domain (other parts from reference TRBV11-3 and TRBJ2-7): EAGVVQSPRYKIIEKKQPVAFWCNPISGHNTLYWYLQNLGQGPELLIRYENEEAVDDSQLPKDRFSAERLKGVDSTLKIQPAELGDSAVYLCASSLGGGYEQYFGPGTRLTVT.

The chain carries TRBV15 and TRBJ2-1, with D unresolved. The CDR3 consists of 13 residues. Germline CDR1 reads LNHNV; CDR2 reads YYDKDF (reference sequence). Trimming took off 0 bases at V and 5 bases at J, with 5 bases between the two ends. The CDR3 protein is CATSRDRNNEQFF. In DNA form, the CDR3 reads TGTGCCACCAGCAGAGACAGGAACAATGAGCAGTTCTTC.

This sequence joins TRBV27 and TRBJ1-2, with no clear D. V lost 5 bases, J lost 5 bases, and 12 bases lay in between. Per germline, CDR1 MNHEY and CDR2 SMNVEV (reference sequence). The CDR3 consists of 13 residues. The CDR3 spells CASSLSREYGYTF. The CDR3 DNA reads as TGTGCCAGCAGTCTCTCCCGAGAATATGGCTACACCTTC.

The rearrangement links TRBV19 to TRBJ1-1; D not resolved. V was clipped by 3 bases and J by 1 base, with 6 bases between them. The CDR3 runs 13 residues. Germline V gene data show CDR1 as LNHDA and CDR2 as SQIVND (reference sequence). CDR3 amino acids: CASSISENTEAFF. The DNA of the CDR3 is TGTGCCAGTAGTATCAGCGAGAACACTGAAGCTTTCTTT. The full variable domain, in which reference TRBV19 and TRBJ1-1 provide the parts outside the CDR3, is DGGITQSPKYLFRKEGQNVTLSCEQNLNHDAMYWYRQDPGQGLRLIYYSQIVNDFQKGDIAEGYSVSREKKESFPLTVTSAQKNPTAFYLCASSISENTEAFFGQGTRLTVV.

J is TRBJ2-1 and V is TRBV19, with 9 bases fitting TRBD1. Germline V gene data show CDR1 as LNHDA and CDR2 as SQIVND (reference sequence). The CDR3 is 13 amino acids. V lost 9 bases, J lost 10 bases, and 10 bases stayed unmatched. The CDR3 sequence: CASRDREQTEQFF. For the CDR3, the DNA is TGTGCCAGCCGGGACAGGGAACAAACCGAGCAGTTCTTC. Complete variable domain (other parts from reference TRBV19 and TRBJ2-1): DGGITQSPKYLFRKEGQNVTLSCEQNLNHDAMYWYRQDPGQGLRLIYYSQIVNDFQKGDIAEGYSVSREKKESFPLTVTSAQKNPTAFYLCASRDREQTEQFFGPGTRLTVL.

V is TRBV7-3 and J is TRBJ2-1, with 9 bases aligning to TRBD2. The CDR3 length is 16 residues. The germline V gene encodes CDR1 SGHTA and CDR2 FQGTGA. J was trimmed by 7 bases and V by 1 base; bases with no gene match: 8. CDR3 protein: CASSLRASGKRNEQFF. CDR3 sequence (DNA): TGTGCCAGCAGCTTAAGGGCTAGCGGGAAGCGTAATGAGCAGTTCTTC.

The rearrangement links TRBV19 to TRBJ2-3; TRBD1 matches at 7 bases. This CDR3 contains 14 residues. Germline V gene lookup returns CDR1 LNHDA and CDR2 SQIVND (reference sequence). After removal of 4 bases from V and 3 bases from J, the junction contained 4 bases not matched to a gene. CDR3 in amino acids: CASSTDRDTDTQYF. The CDR3 DNA is TGTGCCAGTAGTACCGACAGGGATACAGATACGCAGTATTTT.